This T cell receptor (beta chain) was captured by sequencing in a study of T-cell memory formation after mild COVID-19. Each CDR3 protein is one row after TCRdb ran MiXCR on the 5' RACE reads. This table has roughly 620,000 distinct CDR3 sequences, roughly 18% appearing once. The sample holds a few counts of this clonotype. Sequencing used PBMCs or a T cell subset sorted from them (not recorded which). The clonotype comes from an adult woman who had mild COVID-19 (a few samples of this study predate the infection). Cell type and time point are not known.

The CDR3 loop reads CASSPWTGSTDTQYF. The CDR3 DNA follows: TGTGCCAGCAGCCCCTGGACTGGGAGCACAGATACGCAGTATTTT. The chain is built from TRBV3-1 and TRBJ2-3, with D tentatively TRBD2 (5 bases). Germline V gives CDR1 LGHDT, CDR2 YNNKEL (reference sequence). The V end lost 4 bases, the J end lost 0 bases, and 11 bases lay between the germline ends. The CDR3 has 15 residues.